This T cell receptor (beta chain) was identified during a study of OX40 agonist ivuxolimab in advanced cancers. Across the whole study: The dose-escalation group included hepatocellular carcinoma, melanoma, renal cell carcinoma and head and neck cancer. The mean age was approximately 60 years, ranging from about 20 to 79, with approximately 85% of participants male.

As for this clone: What it binds is unknown.

Repertoires were generated with immunoSEQ multiplex PCR, while TCRdb's copy carries only in-frame clones and drops some. This sample has some 37,000 clones; about 81% occur once, and the top ten carry 22%. V trimming: 2 bases; J trimming: 0 bases; junction bases outside the gene matches: 11. The germline gives CDR1 MDHEN, CDR2 SYDVKM. The CDR3 extends over 19 amino acids. Study-level findings and limits: Circulating CD4+ and CD8+ T cells showed clonal expansion by week 6 at 0.1 to 3.0 mg/kg. CD8+ T cells (on average) carried more expanded clones than CD4+ T cells.

The receptor comes from an adult with an advanced solid tumor such as melanoma, head and neck, liver or kidney cancer. This chain links TRBV28 with TRBJ1-3; 9 nucleotides agree with TRBD1. The sequencing used CD4+ or CD8+ T cells sorted from blood, collected in a trial of the OX40 agonist ivuxolimab. CDR3 residues: CASSLRQGDGSGSGNTIYF. CDR3 DNA sequence: TGTGCCAGCAGTTTACGACAGGGGGACGGTTCGGGCTCTGGAAACACCATATATTTT.